The sequence of this T cell receptor beta chain was determined in a study of liver allograft versus peripheral blood T cells. Across the whole study: Recipients' peripheral blood supplied the T cell receptor repertoires against which those in transplanted livers were compared.

TCRdb re-analysed the reads in MiXCR, keeping a single row per CDR3 protein. This table holds 15,000 or so distinct CDR3 sequences, roughly 21% found once. Notes on the study in general: Repertoires found inside liver allografts reportedly differed from T cell receptor repertoires in peripheral blood.

At least ten counts were recorded for this clonotype. Its target is unknown. The receptor was isolated from a human patient who had a liver transplant. The graft donor may be the source of some T cells.

The CDR3 DNA sequence: TGTGCCAGCAGTTCTCGGACTAGATACACAGATACGCAGTATTTT. Its translation: CASSSRTRYTDTQYF. This rearrangement joins TRBV28 to TRBJ2-3; 7 bases line up with TRBD2. This CDR3 has 15 amino acids. Per the germline V gene, CDR1 is MDHEN and CDR2 is SYDVKM. Losses at the gene ends were 4 bases for V and 2 bases for J; bases not matched to a gene: 6.